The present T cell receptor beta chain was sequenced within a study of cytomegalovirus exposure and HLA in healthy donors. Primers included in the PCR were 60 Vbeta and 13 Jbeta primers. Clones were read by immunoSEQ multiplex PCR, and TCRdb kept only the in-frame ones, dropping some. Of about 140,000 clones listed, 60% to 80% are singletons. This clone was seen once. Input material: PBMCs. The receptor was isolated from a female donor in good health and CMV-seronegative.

CDR3 sequence: CASNSANYGYTF. Written as DNA, the CDR3 is TGTGCCAGCAATTCAGCTAACTATGGCTACACCTTC. The chain links TRBV28 to TRBJ1-2; D not resolved. The CDR3 extends over 12 amino acids. The V gene's germline CDR1 is MDHEN and CDR2 SYDVKM. The V and J ends lost 7 bases and 0 bases respectively, with 6 bases between them.